The T cell receptor beta chain under discussion was sequenced for a study of blood T cell repertoires in COVID-19 (dated by TCRdb to about 2020). Regarding the research as a whole: Samples covering the acute and convalescent phases of COVID-19 were provided by collaborators in the United States, Italy and Spain. The prospective study material was composed of cDNA or gDNA derived from T cells, B-cell-depleted T cells, or PBMCs. Subjects who had been exposed to COVID-19, were actively infected with it, or had recovered from it provided the deeply sampled blood TCRbeta repertoires that made up the dataset. The repertoires were made available in a free public database intended to serve as a resource for research on the immune response to SARS-CoV-2. Samples were obtained from the ongoing ImmuneRACE study (first 160 participants) and from about 1,300 subjects provided by 6 global collaborators. Nearly every sample came with metadata listing a de-identified subject ID, COVID-19 status, age in years and sex. Where available, HLA class I and class II types were taken from metadata supplied by the sample provider and were not determined by assay-based typing.

The collaborating institutions used their own protocols to collect whole blood in K2EDTA tubes. For TCRbeta analysis, collaborators shipped samples in one of three forms: frozen whole blood, isolated PBMCs, or DNA extracted from either of those sample types. The paper's findings and limits, for the study overall: How much clinical and demographic metadata was included differed by source and by participant, and the metadata was provided uncurated.

V trim: 1 base; J trim: 2 bases; unmatched bases: 10. CDR3 length: 18 amino acids, cysteine to phenylalanine. The CDR3 DNA has 54 bases and is translated from base 1. CDR1 SGHTA and CDR2 FQGTGA are derived from the germline V gene. Concerning this clone itself: No cognate antigen has been identified for it. No much larger clone exists at a distance of one base, and base qualities are not known.

TCRbeta CDR3 regions were amplified from genomic DNA using the immunoSEQ Assay, a bias-controlled multiplex PCR. The authors' pipeline ran thus. The number of nucleated cells in each sample was estimated from the amplification of reference gene primers within the assay. Sequence reads were collapsed and filtered to measure the absolute abundance of every unique TCRbeta CDR3 rearrangement. For each sample, productive Simpson clonality was calculated by taking the square root of Simpson's diversity index across productive rearrangements. The clones in this table, taken by TCRdb from immuneACCESS, are in-frame only. Not every clone is retained; where verified, under half of the shortfall comes from an unresolved V gene, and the cause of the rest is unknown. The V and J calls and clone size are taken from that table; D and trimming were inferred from the DNA. Recorded for this sample are approximately 110,000 clones; over 60% of them occurred a single time. Of the sample, about 4.5% is held by the ten largest clones.

This receptor was taken from a human donor in a cohort sampled during active or convalescent COVID-19. In this chain, TRBV7-3 is recombined with TRBJ2-2; 7 central bases correspond to TRBD1. The source material was peripheral blood. The CDR3 region has the sequence CASSLKGFAGGNTGELFF. DNA sequence: TGTGCCAGCAGCTTAAAGGGTTTTGCAGGGGGAAACACCGGGGAGCTGTTTTTT.